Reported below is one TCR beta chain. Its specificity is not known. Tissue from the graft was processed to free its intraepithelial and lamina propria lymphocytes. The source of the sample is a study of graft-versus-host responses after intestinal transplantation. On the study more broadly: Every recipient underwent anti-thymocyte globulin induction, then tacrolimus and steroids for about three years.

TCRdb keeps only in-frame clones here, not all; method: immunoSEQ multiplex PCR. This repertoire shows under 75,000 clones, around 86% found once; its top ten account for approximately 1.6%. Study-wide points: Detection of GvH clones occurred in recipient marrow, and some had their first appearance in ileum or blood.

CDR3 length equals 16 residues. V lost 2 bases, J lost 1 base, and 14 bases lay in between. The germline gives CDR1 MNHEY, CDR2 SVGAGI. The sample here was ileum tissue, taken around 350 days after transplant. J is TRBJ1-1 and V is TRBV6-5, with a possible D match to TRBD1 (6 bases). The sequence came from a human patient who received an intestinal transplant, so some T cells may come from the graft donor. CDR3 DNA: TGTGCCAGCAGTTACGGGGGCCCTTTTGGGAACACTGAAGCTTTCTTT. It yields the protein CASSYGGPFGNTEAFF.